This entry lists 8 T cell receptor beta chains sequenced from one sample in a study of T cells in women clearing cervical HPV infection. Profiling relied on immunoSEQ multiplex PCR, and the TCRdb table lists in-frame clones only, not all of them. The sample has some 19,000 clones. Sequenced input: blood buffy coat. The origin of the receptors is a woman aged 18-69 years with a cervical HPV16 infection that either progressed to CIN3+ or cleared (not recorded which).

Notes on this clone: Sequencing ends 3 residues short of the CDR3 end; the germline J gene provides the rest. This chain joins TRBV11-3 and TRBJ2-3; 8 bases are shared with TRBD1. The length of the CDR3 is 14 residues. Germline values: CDR1 SGHNT, CDR2 YENEEA. The sequenced part of the CDR3 DNA is TGTGCCAGCAGCTCACCAGGAGCCAGGGGGCCG. It is translated as CASSSPGARGP. The CDR3, in full, reads CASSSPGARGPQYF. The full variable domain, its missing parts supplied by reference TRBV11-3 and TRBJ2-3, is EAGVVQSPRYKIIEKKQPVAFWCNPISGHNTLYWYLQNLGQGPELLIRYENEEAVDDSQLPKDRFSAERLKGVDSTLKIQPAELGDSAVYLCASSSPGARGPQYFGPGTRLTVL.

In regard to this clone: The read falls 3 residues short of the CDR3 end, and the missing part is taken from the germline J gene. The chain employs TRBV12-5 and TRBJ2-7, with 10 bases that match TRBD2. The CDR3 totals 18 residues. Germline-derived CDR1 and CDR2 are LGHNT and FRNRAP. Losses at the gene ends were 5 bases for V and 3 bases for J; bases not matched to a gene: 16. The sequenced CDR3 bases are TGTGCTAGTGGTCCCCCCCGGATTAGCGGGGGGTCTAACTACGAG. It is translated as CASGPPRISGGSNYE. The complete CDR3 sequence is CASGPPRISGGSNYEQYF. The variable domain in full, completed from reference TRBV12-5 and TRBJ2-7, reads DARVTQTPRHKVTEMGQEVTMRCQPILGHNTVFWYRQTMMQGLELLAYFRNRAPLDDSGMPKDRFSAEMPDATLATLKIQPSEPRDSAVYFCASGPPRISGGSNYEQYFGPGTRLTVT.

Note on this clone: Relative to the germline gene, one junction end is altered; a read error may explain this. With the read ending 3 residues before the CDR3 end, the germline J gene is used to fill in that end. Different DNA sequences within this sample yield the same CDR3. The chain joins TRBV5-1 to TRBJ1-3; D not resolved. The V gene's germline CDR1 is SGHRS and CDR2 YFSETQ. This CDR3 has 14 amino acids. CDR3 amino acids: CASSMQDSGNTIYF. Incomplete CDR3 DNA: TGCGCCAGCAGCATGCAAGACTCTGGAAACACG.

On this clone itself: Read coverage stops 3 residues before the CDR3 terminus; the germline J gene supplies the remainder. This chain links TRBV18 with TRBJ1-2; 11 bases are a match to TRBD1. In germline, CDR1 is KGHSH, CDR2 LQKENI. There are 18 residues in the CDR3. CDR3 DNA, as far as it was read: TGTGCCAGCTCACCACGGGGGACAGGGGGATTGGCCAAAAACATC. This codes for CASSPRGTGGLAKNI. The complete CDR3 sequence is CASSPRGTGGLAKNIYTF.

Incomplete CDR3 DNA: TGTGCCATCAGTGAGTCGGGCAGGACAAGCTCCTACGAG. Translation: CAISESGRTSSYE. The whole CDR3 region reads CAISESGRTSSYEQYF. This chain joins TRBV10-3 and TRBJ2-7; D might be TRBD1 (5 bases). The sequence runs out 3 residues before the end of the CDR3; the remainder is reconstructed from the germline J gene. The CDR3 extends over 16 amino acids. Germline V gene data show CDR1 as ENHRY and CDR2 as SYGVKD. Trimming took 0 bases from V and 0 from J, leaving 12 bases between them.

Remarks on this clone: With the read ending 3 residues before the CDR3 end, the germline J gene is used to fill in that end. The chain links TRBV7-3 to TRBJ1-5, with 8 bases aligning to TRBD1. Germline loops: CDR1 SGHTA, CDR2 FQGTGA. The CDR3 runs to 13 residues. J lost 5 bases, V lost 5 bases, and 2 bases had no gene match. The CDR3 DNA, read in part, is TGTGCCAGCAGCGCGGACAGGGATCAGCCC. It codes for CASSADRDQP. The full CDR3 sequence reads CASSADRDQPQHF.

On this clone: The read is 3 residues too short to cover the CDR3 end, so that end is filled in from the germline J gene. This chain uses TRBV20-1 with TRBJ2-1, with 7 bases aligning to TRBD2. The CDR3 is 16 amino acids. The ends lost 6 bases at V and 5 bases at J; junction bases unmatched: 16. CDR1 and CDR2 (germline): DFQATT, SNEGSKA (reference sequence). The CDR3 DNA, read in part, is TGCAGTGCCGGGGGGTTCGGGCTCGCGGGGCACAATGAG. Its protein is CSAGGFGLAGHNE. The whole CDR3 is CSAGGFGLAGHNEQFF.

To note about this clone: The read ends 3 residues before the CDR3 terminus; that terminus is restored from the germline J gene. The chain combines TRBV2 with TRBJ2-3, with D possibly TRBD2 on 6 matching bases. The CDR3 has 14 amino acids. Trimming removed 8 bases from V and 2 bases from J, with 14 bases in between. Per the germline V gene, CDR1 is SNHLY and CDR2 is FYNNEI. The covered CDR3 bases are TGTGCCAGCCTAGCGAGGCCCCTCACAGATACG. Amino acid sequence: CASLARPLTDT. The full CDR3 reads CASLARPLTDTQYF.